This T cell receptor (beta chain) came from a study of blood T cell repertoires in COVID-19. Measured with immunoSEQ multiplex PCR; TCRdb has only the in-frame clones, and not every one. The table includes 200,000 to 250,000 clones, roughly 84% detected once. Trimming took off 3 bases at V and 3 bases at J, with 11 bases between the two ends. Germline V lookup: CDR1 SEHNR, CDR2 FQNEAQ (reference sequence). The CDR3 length is 14 residues. The TCR sequence derives from a woman of 80 years or more with acute or convalescent COVID-19. Sequenced sample: peripheral blood. The V call is TRBV7-9, the J call TRBJ1-2; D might be TRBD1 (6 bases). The CDR3 DNA reads as TGTGCCAGCAGCTTCGGGACACCAGACTATGGCTACACCTTC. It yields the protein CASSFGTPDYGYTF.